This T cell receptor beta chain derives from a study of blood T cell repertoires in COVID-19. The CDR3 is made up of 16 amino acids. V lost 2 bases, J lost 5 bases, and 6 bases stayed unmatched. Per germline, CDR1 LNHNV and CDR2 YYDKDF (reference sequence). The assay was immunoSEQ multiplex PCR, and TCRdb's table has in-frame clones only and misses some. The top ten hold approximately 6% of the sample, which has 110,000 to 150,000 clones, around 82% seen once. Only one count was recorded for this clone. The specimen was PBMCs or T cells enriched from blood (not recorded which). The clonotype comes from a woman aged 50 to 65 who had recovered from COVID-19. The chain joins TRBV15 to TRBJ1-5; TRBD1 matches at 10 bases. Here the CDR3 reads CATSRNRQGAHQPQHF. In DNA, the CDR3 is TGTGCCACCAGCAGAAATAGACAGGGGGCGCATCAGCCCCAGCATTTT.